This T cell receptor beta chain comes out of a study of identical twins. Germline trimming cut 7 bases from V and 4 bases from J; bases unmatched to any gene: 5. CDR3 size: 15 residues. Template switching introduced a universal primer site, and the cDNA bore unique molecular identifiers. Each CDR3 protein gets one entry after TCRdb re-called the 5' RACE reads with MiXCR. The table records about 210,000 distinct CDR3 sequences, roughly 10% of them present only once. This rearrangement joins TRBV12-3 or TRBV12-4 to TRBJ1-3; 12 bases agree with TRBD1. Sequencing was performed on memory (CD45RO+) T cells sorted from blood. This sequence was found in a woman younger than 30 in good health. This chain's CDR3 is CASKGQGAVGNTIYF. The CDR3, as DNA: TGTGCCAGCAAGGGACAGGGGGCCGTAGGAAACACCATATATTTT.